The clone carrying this T cell receptor beta chain was seen a handful of times. Its target is not known. This entry is derived from a study of post-analysis software for immune sequencing data. Study in general: In terms of disease course, relapsing-remitting, secondary progressive and progressive-relapsing multiple sclerosis were included.

Built from TCR beta cDNA, the libraries had unique molecular identifiers in them. TCRdb reprocessed the PCR reads via MiXCR and lists one record per CDR3 protein. The data contain 250,000 to 300,000 distinct CDR3 sequences, approximately 34% of them singletons. Findings and limits, study-wide: Clustering by F measure revealed strong co-clustering among samples prepared together in one batch. TRBV5-6, TRBV5-1 and TRBV20-1 were among roughly 5 TRBV segments more frequent in patients than controls. Comparison with controls showed significantly lower normalized Chao1 diversity in multiple sclerosis patients.

J gave up 1 base and V 4 bases, and 6 bases lay outside the gene matches. CDR3 size: 15 residues. Germline V gene sequence: CDR1 SGHRS, CDR2 YFSETQ. The rearrangement links TRBV5-1 to TRBJ1-1; 8 bases are a match to TRBD1. This clonotype was sampled from a girl between 5 and 17 years old with multiple sclerosis. Sequenced sample: blood. The DNA for the CDR3 is TGCGCCAGCAGCGATCAGGGGGCCGGGAACACTGAAGCTTTCTTT. Its translation: CASSDQGAGNTEAFF.